The T cell receptor beta chain described here comes from a study of CD8+ T cells in alopecia areata. RNA extraction and reverse transcription yielded cDNA as sequencing template. Produced via immunoSEQ multiplex PCR; TCRdb's table is partial and in-frame only. The top ten hold around 3.2% of the sample, which has approximately 200,000 clones, approximately 60% seen once. Specified treatment: oral pan-JAK inhibitor, 5-10 mg twice daily. Peripheral blood samples and lesional scalp punch biopsies were obtained from alopecia areata patients. CD4+ and CD8+ T cells were sorted from PBMCs stained for CD3, CD4 and CD8. V lost 5 bases and J lost 4; bases outside the gene matches: 7. The CDR3 is 14 amino acids. Germline V gives CDR1 MDHEN, CDR2 SYDVKM.

The sequence was obtained from a human donor with alopecia areata. This specimen was CD4+ T cells sorted from blood, taken at week 4, from a patient treated with tofacitinib. The rearrangement links TRBV28 to TRBJ1-2; TRBD1 matches at 7 bases. The DNA for the CDR3 is TGTGCCAGCAGTCCCAACAGGGGTAGCTATGGCTACACCTTC. Its protein product is CASSPNRGSYGYTF.